Included here is one TCR beta chain sequence, with context. The repertoire was sequenced with immunoSEQ multiplex PCR; TCRdb's copy has only in-frame clones and lacks some. The table has 30,000 to 40,000 clones, roughly 90% seen once. This sample is part of a study of T cell changes during pregnancy in multiple sclerosis. Looked up from germline, CDR1 is GTSNPN and CDR2 is SVGIG (reference sequence). Trimming removed 5 bases from V and 6 bases from J; junction bases left unmatched: 5. The CDR3 runs 13 residues. The sequencing here drew on CD8+ T cells from peripheral blood mononuclear cells, taken in the third trimester of pregnancy. The receptor's source is a female donor with multiple sclerosis, enrolled in a pregnancy study. This chain uses TRBV30 with TRBJ2-1; TRBD1 agrees at 9 bases. CDR3 loop: CAWDRGGGNEQFF. The CDR3 nucleotides are TGTGCCTGGGACAGGGGGGGAGGCAATGAGCAGTTCTTC.